This T cell receptor beta chain came from a study of identical twins. MiXCR, run by TCRdb on the 5' RACE reads, gives a single entry per CDR3 protein. Here the sample spans 690,000 or so distinct CDR3 sequences, 8.5% to 9.5% being singletons. The CDR3 length is 17 residues. V was clipped by 4 bases and J by 5 bases; unmatched bases: 15. From germline, CDR1 is LGHDT and CDR2 YNNKEL (reference sequence). A further study also used this sample, focusing on yellow fever vaccine responses in identical twins.

V is TRBV3-1 and J is TRBJ2-7, with 9 bases matching TRBD1. This clonotype was obtained from a woman under 30 in good health. The sequencing sample was made of PBMCs. The CDR3 region has the DNA TGTGCCAGCAGCCGGACAGCCGGGACAGGGTTTGTCCACGAGCAGTACTTC. The encoded protein is CASSRTAGTGFVHEQYF.